This passage covers 2 T cell receptor beta chains from one sample sequenced in a study of blood T cell repertoires in COVID-19. Measured with immunoSEQ multiplex PCR; TCRdb has only the in-frame clones, and not every one. The sample lists tens of thousands of clones, around four fifths occurring once. The sequencing input was peripheral blood. These receptor sequences come from a man aged 50 to 59 with active COVID-19.

The CDR3, as DNA: TGTGCCAGCAGCTTAGGTCGGGACACCGGGGAGCTGTTTTTT. Translated: CASSLGRDTGELFF. The rearrangement uses TRBV7-3 and TRBJ2-2; unclear D gene. V dropped 2 bases and J dropped 3 bases, with 7 bases sitting between them. Per germline, CDR1 SGHTA and CDR2 FQGTGA. CDR3 length: 14 amino acids.

The chain employs TRBV5-4 and TRBJ1-1; possibly TRBD1 for D (6 bases). V was shortened by 1 base and J by 1 base, with 14 bases between the two germline ends. The CDR3 length is 16 residues. From germline, CDR1 is SGHNT and CDR2 YYREEE (reference sequence). CDR3 protein: CASSLQRGAKNTEAFF. The CDR3 coding sequence is TGTGCCAGCAGCTTGCAGCGGGGGGCCAAGAACACTGAAGCTTTCTTT.